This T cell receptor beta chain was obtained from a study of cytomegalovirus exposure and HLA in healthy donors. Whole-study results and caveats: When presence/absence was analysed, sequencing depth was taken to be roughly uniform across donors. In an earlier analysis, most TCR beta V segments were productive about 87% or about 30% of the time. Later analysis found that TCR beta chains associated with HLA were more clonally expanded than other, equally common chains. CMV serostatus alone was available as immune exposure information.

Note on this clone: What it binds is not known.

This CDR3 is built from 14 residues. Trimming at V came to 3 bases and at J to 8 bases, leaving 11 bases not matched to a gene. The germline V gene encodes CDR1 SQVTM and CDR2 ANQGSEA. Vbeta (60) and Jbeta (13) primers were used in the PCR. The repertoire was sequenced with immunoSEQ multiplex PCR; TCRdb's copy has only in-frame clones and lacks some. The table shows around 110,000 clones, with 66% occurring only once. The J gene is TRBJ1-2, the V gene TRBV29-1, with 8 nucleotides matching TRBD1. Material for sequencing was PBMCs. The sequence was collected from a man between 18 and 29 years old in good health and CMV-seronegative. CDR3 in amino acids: CSVESGGGGNGYTF. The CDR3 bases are TGCAGCGTTGAGTCAGGGGGCGGGGGTAACGGCTACACCTTC.